The 30 T cell receptor beta chains given below trace back to one sample, sequenced in a study of Ad26.COV2.S vaccination and SARS-CoV-2 variants. Generated by immunoSEQ multiplex PCR, the TCRdb table keeps only in-frame clones and is missing some. The sample holds 200,000 to 250,000 clones; roughly 90% are singletons and the top ten take about 10%. As for treatment: around 19 received Ad26.COV2.S at low or high dose, single or two shots; five or six received placebo; per-sample allocation not given. The samples were gathered on day 63 after the first injection of vaccine or placebo. Here the sequenced sample was peripheral blood, taken in a trial of Ad26.COV2.S vaccine versus placebo. Every receptor here comes from a person aged 18-65 years who received the Ad26.COV2.S COVID-19 vaccine or a placebo.

In its sample, this clone was seen once. The rearrangement uses TRBV6-2 or TRBV6-3 and TRBJ1-5; D call uncertain. The CDR3 is 16 amino acids. V lost 2 bases, J lost 2 bases, and 13 bases lay in between. Germline V gives CDR1 MNHEY, CDR2 SVGEGT. CDR3 loop: CASSYQRGRGNQPQHF. In nucleotides, the CDR3 is TGTGCCAGCAGTTACCAGCGGGGAAGGGGCAATCAGCCCCAGCATTTT.

The chain combines TRBV28 with TRBJ2-1, with 8 bases fitting TRBD2. Germline V gene data show CDR1 as MDHEN and CDR2 as SYDVKM. This CDR3 contains 19 residues. With 6 bases clipped from V and 0 bases from J, the junction kept 16 bases outside the gene matches. The CDR3 region has the DNA TGTGCCAGCAGCCCTTACCGGTCGGGAGGGATAAGCTCCTACAATGAGCAGTTCTTC. It encodes CASSPYRSGGISSYNEQFF. The full variable domain, rest sourced from reference TRBV28 and TRBJ2-1, is DVKVTQSSRYLVKRTGEKVFLECVQDMDHENMFWYRQDPGLGLRLIYFSYDVKMKEKGDIPEGYSVSREKKERFSLILESASTNQTSMYLCASSPYRSGGISSYNEQFFGPGTRLTVL.

The rearrangement uses TRBV28 and TRBJ2-1; the match to TRBD2 covers 11 bases. Trimming cost V 5 bases and J 4 bases; bases outside gene matches: 10. Germline V CDR1 and CDR2: MDHEN, SYDVKM. CDR3 length: 17 amino acids. The chain's CDR3 is CASSPLGTSGVYNEQFF. The CDR3 coding sequence is TGTGCCAGCAGTCCCCTCGGGACTAGCGGAGTGTACAATGAGCAGTTCTTC.

The chain is built from TRBV10-3 and TRBJ2-3; TRBD2 aligns across 8 bases. This CDR3 has 13 residues. J gave up 7 bases and V 5 bases, and 5 bases lay outside the gene matches. In germline, CDR1 is ENHRY, CDR2 SYGVKD. The CDR3 DNA sequence: TGTGCCATCAGTACGGGGGGGCCGAATACGCAGTATTTT. It translates to CAISTGGPNTQYF.

Only a few counts were recorded for this clone. The chain joins TRBV30 to TRBJ2-1, with TRBD2 identical over 11 bases. CDR1 is GTSNPN, CDR2 SVGIG, per germline (reference sequence). The junction had 7 bases not matched to a gene; V was cut back by 5 bases and J by 7 bases. CDR3 length equals 14 residues. CDR3 in DNA: TGTGCCTGGGAAGCCGGGACTAGCGGTAATGAGCAGTTCTTC. Its translation: CAWEAGTSGNEQFF.

This chain uses TRBV18 with TRBJ1-4; tentative D call: TRBD1 (5 bases). V lost 3 bases, J lost 8 bases, and 13 bases lay in between. CDR1 is KGHSH, CDR2 LQKENI, per germline. The CDR3 sequence is 14 residues long. In nucleotides, the CDR3 is TGTGCCAGCTCACCGGGAGGGACGAAAGAAAAACTGTTTTTT. Translated: CASSPGGTKEKLFF.

The gene calls are TRBV28 and TRBJ2-7; no reliable D call. V dropped 7 bases and J dropped 5 bases, with 9 bases sitting between them. Germline V CDR1 and CDR2: MDHEN, SYDVKM. CDR3 length equals 11 residues. The CDR3 loop reads CASNLYNEQYF. CDR3 coding DNA: TGTGCCAGCAACCTATACAACGAGCAGTACTTC.

The chain has TRBV30 and TRBJ1-2; D might be TRBD1 (6 bases). V lost 1 base and J lost 2, with 20 bases in between. CDR3 length equals 17 residues. Germline V gene lookup returns CDR1 GTSNPN and CDR2 SVGIG (reference sequence). The CDR3 reads CAWSGGHNRARNYGYTF. The CDR3 DNA reads as TGTGCCTGGAGTGGGGGACACAACAGGGCTAGAAACTATGGCTACACCTTC.

This chain links TRBV25-1 with TRBJ1-6, with D uncertain. Germline CDR1 is MGHDK and CDR2 is SYGVNS. The CDR3 has 13 amino acids. V was cut by 1 base and J by 9 bases, with 7 bases left in between. The CDR3, as DNA: TGTGCCAGCAGTGAATCCGCGAGTTCACCCCTCCACTTT. It codes for CASSESASSPLHF.

The chain joins TRBV20-1 to TRBJ2-1; TRBD1 aligns across 8 bases. Germline V lookup: CDR1 DFQATT, CDR2 SNEGSKA (reference sequence). V dropped 3 bases and J dropped 2; count of bases not matched to a gene: 6. The CDR3 spans 15 residues. The CDR3 protein is CSASLRTGTYNEQFF. CDR3 DNA sequence: TGCAGTGCTAGTCTGCGGACAGGGACCTACAATGAGCAGTTCTTC.

The rearrangement joins TRBV10-2 to TRBJ2-3, with no clear D. Germline V CDR1 and CDR2: WSHSY, SAAADI. With 4 bases removed from V and 0 bases from J, the gap between germline ends came to 5 bases. The CDR3 contains 13 residues. This CDR3 reads CASSVVSTDTQYF. CDR3 bases: TGCGCCAGCAGTGTCGTCAGCACAGATACGCAGTATTTT.

This clone was observed at least ten times. This rearrangement joins TRBV7-2 to TRBJ1-1; D perhaps matches TRBD1 (6 bases). Deletions cut 4 bases from V and 5 bases from J, with 23 bases between. From germline, CDR1 is SGHTA and CDR2 FQGNSA. The CDR3 contains 17 residues. The CDR3 sequence: CASSWGLGTGVRTEAFF. CDR3 nucleotide sequence: TGTGCCAGCAGCTGGGGGCTAGGGACTGGAGTACGAACTGAAGCTTTCTTT.

V usage is TRBV28 and J usage is TRBJ2-7; D could derive from TRBD1 or TRBD2 (5 bases each). The V end lost 8 bases, the J end lost 2 bases, and 13 bases lay between the germline ends. This CDR3 is built from 13 residues. Germline CDR1 is MDHEN and CDR2 is SYDVKM. CDR3 DNA: TGTGCCAGCGAGGGACGCCCAGCCTACGAGCAGTACTTC. It codes for CASEGRPAYEQYF.

The V and J genes are TRBV3-1 (or the pseudogene TRBV3-2) and TRBJ1-3; D may be TRBD1 (5 bases). The germline V gene encodes CDR1 LGHDT and CDR2 YNNKEL (reference sequence). The length of the CDR3 is 14 residues. The V and J ends lost 7 bases and 4 bases respectively, with 14 bases between them. The CDR3 region is CASIQSAGGNTIYF. CDR3 nucleotides: TGTGCCAGCATCCAGTCCGCAGGGGGAAACACCATATATTTT.

This clone was picked up a small number of times. V usage is TRBV12-3 or TRBV12-4 and J usage is TRBJ1-3, with D uncertain. V dropped 6 bases and J dropped 4 bases, with 7 bases sitting between them. This CDR3 is 12 amino acids long. The CDR3 coding sequence is TGTGCCAGCAGCGAACGAGGAAACACCATATATTTT. Protein sequence: CASSERGNTIYF.

This clone appeared a few times. The chain uses TRBV5-4 and TRBJ2-1; 11 positions match TRBD2. V gave up 3 bases and J gave up 8 bases; unmatched junction bases: 7. Per germline, CDR1 SGHNT and CDR2 YYREEE (reference sequence). The CDR3 contains 15 residues. CDR3 sequence reads: CASSSASGGIHEQFF. The CDR3 nucleotides are TGTGCCAGCAGCTCTGCTAGCGGGGGGATCCATGAGCAGTTCTTC.

The genes are TRBV7-3 and TRBJ2-1, with 12 bases fitting TRBD1. Germline V gives CDR1 SGHTA, CDR2 FQGTGA. Trimming cost V 2 bases and J 8 bases; bases outside gene matches: 7. The CDR3 extends over 16 amino acids. CDR3 residues: CASSLAGTGGMYEQFF. DNA of the CDR3: TGTGCCAGCAGCTTAGCGGGGACAGGGGGCATGTATGAGCAGTTCTTC.

This rearrangement joins TRBV6-1 to TRBJ1-6; D is undetermined. V gave up 8 bases and J gave up 4 bases, with 9 bases separating them. From germline, CDR1 is MNHNS and CDR2 SASEGT. The CDR3 contains 13 residues. The CDR3 reads CASLADYNSPLHF. The CDR3 coding sequence is TGTGCCAGCCTGGCGGATTATAATTCACCCCTCCACTTT.

This chain links TRBV24-1 with TRBJ2-7; 9 bases are shared with TRBD1. Germline V lookup: CDR1 KGHDR, CDR2 SFDVKD. This CDR3 is 13 amino acids long. The V and J ends lost 9 bases and 1 base, in that order; junction bases with no gene match: 3. CDR3 nucleotide sequence: TGTGCCACCGGGGGACAGGGATCCTACGAGCAGTACTTC. Amino acid sequence: CATGGQGSYEQYF.

The genes are TRBV30 and TRBJ1-3; D is unresolved. The CDR3 contains 13 residues. Germline-derived CDR1 and CDR2 are GTSNPN and SVGIG (reference sequence). Trimming stripped 3 bases from V and 4 bases from J, with 10 bases between. The DNA for the CDR3 is TGTGCCTGGAGGGGTCTAACGGGAAACACCATATATTTT. This translates into CAWRGLTGNTIYF.

V usage is TRBV5-6 and J usage is TRBJ1-2; the match to TRBD1 covers 10 bases. Germline loops: CDR1 SGHDT, CDR2 YYEEEE. The CDR3 has 14 residues. With V trimmed by 4 bases and J by 4 bases, 4 bases remained unmatched. The CDR3 reads CASSTDRGFYGYTF. The CDR3 coding sequence is TGTGCCAGCAGCACGGACAGGGGGTTCTATGGCTACACCTTC.

The J gene is TRBJ2-6, the V gene TRBV18; 7 bases match TRBD1. The CDR3 is 18 residues long. Germline V lookup: CDR1 KGHSH, CDR2 LQKENI. J was trimmed by 0 bases and V by 5 bases; bases with no gene match: 10. The CDR3 DNA sequence: TGTGCCAGCTCAACAAACAGGGGCGCTAACTCTGGGGCCAACGTCCTGACTTTC. It encodes CASSTNRGANSGANVLTF.

The chain carries TRBV28 and TRBJ2-1; 8 nucleotides align to TRBD2. The V and J ends lost 3 bases and 3 bases, in that order; junction bases with no gene match: 4. Germline CDR1 and CDR2: MDHEN and SYDVKM. The CDR3 runs to 15 residues. The DNA of the CDR3 is TGTGCCAGCAGTTTCGGGACTAGGGGCTACAATGAGCAGTTCTTC. Encoded protein: CASSFGTRGYNEQFF.

The genes are TRBV24-1 and TRBJ2-2; tentatively, D is TRBD1 (5 bases). CDR3 length equals 15 residues. The V end lost 5 bases, the J end lost 7 bases, and 16 bases lay between the germline ends. The germline V gene encodes CDR1 KGHDR and CDR2 SFDVKD. In DNA, the CDR3 is TGTGCCACCAGTGGTGGGGCCTTGAAGGGCGGGGAGCTGTTTTTT. Translating it yields CATSGGALKGGELFF.

V gene TRBV9 combines with J gene TRBJ1-5; D not certain. The CDR3 is 14 residues long. Trimming took off 0 bases at V and 1 base at J, with 5 bases between the two ends. Germline CDR1 is SGDLS and CDR2 is YYNGEE. CDR3 sequence (DNA): TGTGCCAGCAGCGTAGGGTCCAGCAATCAGCCCCAGCATTTT. Protein: CASSVGSSNQPQHF.

This clone was counted a single time. The J gene is TRBJ1-2, the V gene TRBV19, with a weak D call TRBD1 (5 bases). Germline CDR1 LNHDA, CDR2 SQIVND (reference sequence). Trimming removed 0 bases from V and 4 bases from J, with 6 bases in between. This CDR3 is 13 amino acids long. This CDR3 is CASSIEGVYGYTF. CDR3 DNA: TGTGCCAGTAGTATAGAAGGGGTCTATGGCTACACCTTC.

The V call is TRBV5-1, the J call TRBJ1-3; 7 bases agree with TRBD1. CDR3 length: 16 amino acids. Germline V CDR1 and CDR2: SGHRS, YFSETQ. With 4 bases clipped from V and 2 bases from J, the junction kept 9 bases outside the gene matches. CDR3 sequence reads: CASSARGQTAGNTIYF. In DNA form, the CDR3 reads TGCGCCAGCAGCGCGAGGGGACAGACGGCTGGAAACACCATATATTTT.

The rearrangement uses TRBV6-6 and TRBJ2-5; a possible D gene is TRBD1 (6 bases). Trimming left V 2 bases short and J 1 base short, with 8 bases between. Germline loops: CDR1 MNHNY, CDR2 SVGAGI (reference sequence). This CDR3 is built from 14 residues. The CDR3 region is CASSYTDSQETQYF. CDR3 DNA sequence: TGTGCCAGCAGTTACACGGACAGCCAAGAGACCCAGTACTTC.

This chain uses TRBV28 with TRBJ1-5; no firm D call. Germline V gene lookup returns CDR1 MDHEN and CDR2 SYDVKM. Trimming left V 6 bases short and J 3 bases short, with 6 bases between. The CDR3 is made up of 12 amino acids. The CDR3 loop is CASRLLNQPQHF. CDR3 bases: TGTGCCAGCAGACTCCTCAATCAGCCCCAGCATTTT.

This clone showed up just a few times. The rearrangement joins TRBV7-9 to TRBJ1-3, with 9 bases aligning to TRBD1. CDR1 SEHNR and CDR2 FQNEAQ come from the germline V gene (reference sequence). J was trimmed by 6 bases and V by 4 bases; bases with no gene match: 13. This CDR3 has 17 residues. The CDR3 nucleotides read TGTGCCAGCAGCTACCCATCGTCCGGGACAGGGCTAAACACCATATATTTT. This translates into CASSYPSSGTGLNTIYF.